Reported below is one T cell receptor (beta chain). Its cognate antigen is unknown. V shed 4 bases, J shed 4 bases, and the junction held 6 bases outside the gene matches. The CDR3 runs to 15 residues. From germline, CDR1 is ENHRY and CDR2 SYGVKD. The sample belongs to a study of T cell clonotyping in hematopoietic cell transplantation. Only in-frame clones appear in the TCRdb table, and some are missing; sequencing was by immunoSEQ multiplex PCR. The sample has more than 65,000 clones, 94% seen once. Study outcomes and limitations: After transplant, recipient diversity fell while pathologically expanded clonotypes grew through day 180. No sorting was done, leaving CD4 and CD8 contributions mixed. Broader posttransplant TCR repertoire diversity was predicted by graft donor and pretransplant recipient Inverse Simpson Index values.

Sequencing was performed on peripheral blood mononuclear cells. V usage is TRBV10-3 and J usage is TRBJ2-2, with 7 bases aligning to TRBD1. This receptor was identified in a man aged 45-65 years in good health. Some clones in this sample may be carry-over from other donors' samples. The CDR3 reads CAISGDSQATGELFF. The CDR3 nucleotides read TGTGCCATCAGTGGGGACAGCCAAGCCACCGGGGAGCTGTTTTTT.